This T cell receptor (beta chain) was recovered during a study of blood T cell repertoires in COVID-19. Study details: Sites across the United States, Italy and Spain contributed samples from acute and convalescent COVID-19. From T cells, B-cell-depleted T cells, or PBMCs came the material, which was cDNA or gDNA.

CDR1 and CDR2 (germline): SGHVS, FQNEAQ. V shed 3 bases and J shed 1 base, with 12 bases lying between them. The CDR3 spans 15 residues. Original processing notes: Reference gene primer amplification in the assay estimated nucleated cell counts. TCRdb's table, derived via immunoSEQ multiplex PCR, lists solely in-frame clones and lacks some. V, J and clone size are taken as reported in that table, and D and trimming were inferred from the DNA itself. Here the sample spans under 200,000 clones, around 80% being singletons. This TCR derives from a man between 70 and 80 years old with active or convalescent COVID-19. The chain carries TRBV7-8 and TRBJ2-5; D not certain. Sequencing was performed on peripheral blood. The CDR3: CASSFSLGGQETQYF. DNA for the CDR3: TGTGCCAGCAGCTTCTCCCTAGGCGGCCAAGAGACCCAGTACTTC.